This TCR beta chain was sequenced for a study of T cells in Graves' hyperthyroidism and ophthalmopathy. Findings and caveats of the study: The model anticipated ophthalmopathy a median about six months pre-onset.

Template material for amplifying TCR beta CDR3 regions consisted of RNA transcripts. The TCR CDR3 was amplified in a first-round RT-PCR using the HTBI primer set. One entry per CDR3 protein results from TCRdb running MiXCR on the multiplex PCR reads. The sample has just under 750,000 distinct CDR3 sequences; 30% to 40% are singletons. Diagnostic decisions used clinical symptoms, serum thyroxine and TRAb, thyroid ultrasound and orbital computed tomography. V lost 3 bases and J lost 11, with 16 bases in between. The germline V gene has CDR1 MNHNS and CDR2 SASEGT. CDR3 length: 14 amino acids. As to this clonotype: Antigen unknown.

The source is a middle-aged woman with Graves' hyperthyroidism. What was sequenced was blood. This chain joins TRBV6-1 and TRBJ1-4; no definite D call. CDR3 coding DNA: TGTGCCAGCAGTGAGGACGGGTGGTCGCGGAAACTGTTTTTT. Its protein is CASSEDGWSRKLFF.